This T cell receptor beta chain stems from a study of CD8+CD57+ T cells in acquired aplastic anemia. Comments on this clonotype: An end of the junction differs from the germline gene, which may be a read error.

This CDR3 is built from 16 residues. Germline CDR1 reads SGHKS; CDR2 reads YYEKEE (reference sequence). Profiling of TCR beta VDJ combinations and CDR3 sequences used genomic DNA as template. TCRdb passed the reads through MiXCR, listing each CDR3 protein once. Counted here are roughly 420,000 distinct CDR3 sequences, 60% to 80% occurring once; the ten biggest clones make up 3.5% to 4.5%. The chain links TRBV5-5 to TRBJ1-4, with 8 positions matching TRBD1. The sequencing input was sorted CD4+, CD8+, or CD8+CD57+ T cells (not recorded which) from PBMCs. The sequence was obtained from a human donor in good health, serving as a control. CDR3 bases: TGTGCCAGTAGCTTGGACGGCAGGGGGCTTGGAGAAAAACTGTTTTTT. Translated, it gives CASSLDGRGLGEKLFF. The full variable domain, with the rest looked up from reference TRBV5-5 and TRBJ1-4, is DAGVTQSPTHLIKTRGQQVTLRCSPISGHKSVSWYQQVLGQGPQFIFQYYEKEERGRGNFPDRFSARQFPNYSSELNVNALLLGDSALYLCASSLDGRGLGEKLFFGSGTQLSVL.